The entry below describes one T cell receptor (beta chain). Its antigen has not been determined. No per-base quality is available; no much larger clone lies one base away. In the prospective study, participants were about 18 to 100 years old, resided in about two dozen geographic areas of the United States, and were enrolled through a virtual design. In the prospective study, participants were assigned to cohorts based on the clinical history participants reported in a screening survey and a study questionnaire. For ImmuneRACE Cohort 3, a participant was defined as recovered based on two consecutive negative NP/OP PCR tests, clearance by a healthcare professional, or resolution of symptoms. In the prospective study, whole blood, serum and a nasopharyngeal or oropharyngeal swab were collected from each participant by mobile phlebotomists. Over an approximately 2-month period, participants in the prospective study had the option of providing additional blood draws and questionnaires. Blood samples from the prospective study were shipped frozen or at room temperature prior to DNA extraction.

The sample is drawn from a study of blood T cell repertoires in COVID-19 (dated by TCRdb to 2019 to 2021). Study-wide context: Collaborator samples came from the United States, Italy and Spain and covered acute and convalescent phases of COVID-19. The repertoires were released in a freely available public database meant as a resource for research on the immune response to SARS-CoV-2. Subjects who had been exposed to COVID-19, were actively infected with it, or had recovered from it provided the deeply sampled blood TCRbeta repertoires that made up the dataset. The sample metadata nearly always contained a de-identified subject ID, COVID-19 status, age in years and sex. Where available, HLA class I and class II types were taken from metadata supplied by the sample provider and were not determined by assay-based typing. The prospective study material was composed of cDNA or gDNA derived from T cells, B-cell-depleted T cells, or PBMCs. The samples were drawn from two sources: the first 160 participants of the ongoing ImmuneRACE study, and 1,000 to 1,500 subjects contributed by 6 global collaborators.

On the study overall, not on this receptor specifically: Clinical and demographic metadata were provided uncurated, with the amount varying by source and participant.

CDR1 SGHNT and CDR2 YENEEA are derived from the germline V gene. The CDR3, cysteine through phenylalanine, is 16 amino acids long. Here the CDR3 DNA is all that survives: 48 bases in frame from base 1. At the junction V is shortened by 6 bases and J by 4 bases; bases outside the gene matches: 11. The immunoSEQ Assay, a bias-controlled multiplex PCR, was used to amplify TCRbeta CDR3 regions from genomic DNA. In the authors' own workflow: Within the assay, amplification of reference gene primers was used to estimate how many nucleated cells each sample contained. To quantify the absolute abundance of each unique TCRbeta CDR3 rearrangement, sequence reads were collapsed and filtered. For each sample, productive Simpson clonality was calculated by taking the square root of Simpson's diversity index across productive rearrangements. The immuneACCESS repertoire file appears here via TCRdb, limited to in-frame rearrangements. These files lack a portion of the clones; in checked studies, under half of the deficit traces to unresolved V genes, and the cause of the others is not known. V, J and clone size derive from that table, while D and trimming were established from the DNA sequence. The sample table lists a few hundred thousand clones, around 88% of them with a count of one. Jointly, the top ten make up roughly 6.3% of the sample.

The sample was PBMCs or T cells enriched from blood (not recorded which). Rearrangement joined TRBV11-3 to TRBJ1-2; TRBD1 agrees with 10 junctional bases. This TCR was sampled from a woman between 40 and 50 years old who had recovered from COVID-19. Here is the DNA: TGTGCCAGCAGAGACAGGCGGACAGGGGGACCCTATGGCTACACCTTC. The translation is CASRDRRTGGPYGYTF.